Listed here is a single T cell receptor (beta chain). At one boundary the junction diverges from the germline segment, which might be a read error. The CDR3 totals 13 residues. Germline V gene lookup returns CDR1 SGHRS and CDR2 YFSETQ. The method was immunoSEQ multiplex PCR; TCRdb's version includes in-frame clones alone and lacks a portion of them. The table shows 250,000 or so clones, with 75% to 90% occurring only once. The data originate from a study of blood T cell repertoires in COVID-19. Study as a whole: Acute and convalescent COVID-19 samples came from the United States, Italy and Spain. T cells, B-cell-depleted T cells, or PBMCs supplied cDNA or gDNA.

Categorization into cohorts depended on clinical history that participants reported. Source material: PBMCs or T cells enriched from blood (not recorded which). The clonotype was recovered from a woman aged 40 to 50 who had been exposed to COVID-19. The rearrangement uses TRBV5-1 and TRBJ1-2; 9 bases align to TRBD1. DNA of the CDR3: TGTGCCAGCAGCTTGGGGGACAGGGAAGGCTACACCTTC. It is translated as CASSLGDREGYTF.